The 21 T cell receptor beta chains below were found in one sample sequenced in a study of control samples from healthy donors and cancer patients. Libraries were prepared by immunoSEQ multiplex PCR; TCRdb keeps only in-frame clonotypes and omits some of them. The profile shows approximately 60,000 clones, about 91% of them singletons. The sample consisted of PBMCs. The receptors stem from a young man with colorectal cancer.

The chain carries TRBV5-1 and TRBJ1-2; no reliable D call. Germline-derived CDR1 and CDR2 are SGHRS and YFSETQ. Trimming pared 1 base from V and 6 bases from J, leaving 10 bases between. There are 13 residues in the CDR3. The CDR3: CASSLTKGHGYTF. The CDR3 DNA reads TGCGCCAGCAGCTTGACGAAAGGACATGGCTACACCTTC.

This clone was seen more than once but under ten times. V usage is TRBV3-1 (or the pseudogene TRBV3-2) and J usage is TRBJ2-1, with 10 bases matching TRBD2. Losses at the gene ends were 0 bases for V and 4 bases for J; bases not matched to a gene: 0. Per the germline V gene, CDR1 is LGHDT and CDR2 is YNNKEL (reference sequence). CDR3 size: 15 residues. As DNA, the CDR3 is TGTGCCAGCAGCCAAGATAGCGGGGGGTACAATGAGCAGTTCTTC. Its translation is CASSQDSGGYNEQFF.

The chain uses TRBV19 and TRBJ1-6, with D uncertain. Trimming cost V 4 bases and J 10 bases, with 14 bases left between them. The CDR3 is made up of 14 amino acids. CDR1 and CDR2 from the germline V gene are LNHDA and SQIVND (reference sequence). The CDR3 protein is CASSTRGLGSPLHF. For the CDR3, the DNA is TGTGCCAGTAGTACCCGAGGGCTAGGCTCACCCCTCCACTTT.

The V call is TRBV7-2, the J call TRBJ1-3; D remains unclear. The ends were cut back, 1 base at V and 0 bases at J, with 4 bases in the middle. Germline assignment: CDR1 SGHTA and CDR2 FQGNSA. This CDR3 region has 14 residues. CDR3 nucleotide sequence: TGTGCCAGCAGCTTAGGGTTCTCTGGAAACACCATATATTTT. As protein: CASSLGFSGNTIYF. Based on the CDR3 plus reference TRBV7-2 and TRBJ1-3, the full variable domain is GAGVSQSPSNKVTEKGKDVELRCDPISGHTALYWYRQSLGQGLEFLIYFQGNSAPDKSGLPSDRFSAERTGGSVSTLTIQRTQQEDSAVYLCASSLGFSGNTIYFGEGSWLTVV.

This clone was seen more than once but under ten times. The chain uses TRBV5-4 and TRBJ1-2; D is possibly TRBD1 (5 bases). The CDR3 spans 13 residues. In germline, CDR1 is SGHNT, CDR2 YYREEE (reference sequence). Trimming took 0 bases from V and 8 from J, leaving 11 bases between them. The chain's CDR3 is CASSLVAQGGYTF. CDR3 DNA: TGTGCCAGCAGCTTGGTAGCGCAGGGCGGCTACACCTTC.

The chain joins TRBV6-6 to TRBJ1-6, with D uncertain. This CDR3 comprises 13 residues. From germline, CDR1 is MNHNY and CDR2 SVGAGI (reference sequence). Trimming took 10 bases from V and 5 from J, leaving 12 bases between them. CDR3 residues: CATRPGDNSPLHF. In nucleotides, the CDR3 is TGTGCCACCAGACCCGGGGATAATTCACCCCTCCACTTT.

The chain links TRBV11-2 to TRBJ2-7, with TRBD2 matching 8 bases. J lost 0 bases, V lost 4 bases, and 5 bases had no gene match. The CDR3 totals 15 residues. CDR1 and CDR2 from the germline V gene are SGHAT and FQNNGV. The CDR3 is CASSYIAGISYEQYF. The CDR3 DNA follows: TGTGCCAGCAGCTACATAGCGGGGATCTCCTACGAGCAGTACTTC.

The genes are TRBV5-6 and TRBJ1-2; D call uncertain. The CDR3 is 16 amino acids. Germline lookup yields CDR1 SGHDT and CDR2 YYEEEE. The V end was cut by 0 bases, the J end by 6 bases, with 18 bases between. CDR3 amino acids: CASSLGTKRREDGYTF. The CDR3 coding sequence is TGTGCCAGCAGCTTGGGGACCAAGCGAAGAGAGGATGGCTACACCTTC.

The genes are TRBV19 and TRBJ2-1; 15 bases are shared with TRBD2. The germline CDR1 and CDR2 sequences are LNHDA and SQIVND (reference sequence). This CDR3 is built from 15 residues. Trimming at V came to 5 bases and at J to 15 bases, leaving 11 bases not matched to a gene. The CDR3 protein is CASSSRTSGGDYPFF. The CDR3 DNA is TGTGCCAGTAGTTCTAGGACTAGCGGGGGGGATTATCCGTTCTTC.

For the CDR3, the DNA is TGTGCCAGTAGTATCCCCTATGGCTACACCTTC. Its translation is CASSIPYGYTF. The chain couples TRBV19 to TRBJ1-2; D not resolved. The germline gives CDR1 LNHDA, CDR2 SQIVND (reference sequence). The CDR3 is made up of 11 amino acids. Trimming pared 3 bases from V and 4 bases from J, leaving 3 bases between.

The chain employs TRBV18 and TRBJ2-1; TRBD1 is a possible D gene (5 bases). The CDR3 totals 16 residues. With 0 bases removed from V and 2 bases from J, the gap between germline ends came to 11 bases. From germline, CDR1 is KGHSH and CDR2 LQKENI. The DNA for the CDR3 is TGTGCCAGCTCACCACCGGGGCCAGTCGCCTACAATGAGCAGTTCTTC. This translates into CASSPPGPVAYNEQFF.

Note on this clone: This same CDR3 is encoded by further DNA sequences in the sample. The chain employs TRBV30 and TRBJ2-6; D is unresolved. Trimming pared 0 bases from V and 0 bases from J, leaving 6 bases between. This CDR3 contains 15 residues. Germline values: CDR1 GTSNPN, CDR2 SVGIG (reference sequence). The CDR3 spells CAWSVHSSGANVLTF. CDR3 coding DNA: TGTGCCTGGAGTGTACACAGCTCTGGGGCCAACGTCCTGACTTTC. The full variable domain, with the rest looked up from reference TRBV30 and TRBJ2-6, is SQTIHQWPATLVQPVGSPLSLECTVEGTSNPNLYWYRQAAGRGLQLLFYSVGIGQISSEVPQNLSASRPQDRQFILSSKKLLLSDSGFYLCAWSVHSSGANVLTFGAGSRLTVL.

CDR3 DNA sequence: TGCAGCGCCGAAGGGGGAACTGGGGCCAACGTCCTGACTTTC. Translating gives CSAEGGTGANVLTF. The gene calls are TRBV29-1 and TRBJ2-6; TRBD1 is a possible D gene (6 bases). V was clipped by 7 bases and J by 2 bases, with 12 bases between them. There are 14 residues in the CDR3. The germline V gene encodes CDR1 SQVTM and CDR2 ANQGSEA.

This chain uses TRBV12-3 or TRBV12-4 with TRBJ1-6; D gene uncertain. The CDR3 runs to 13 residues. The CDR3 spells CASTGFGNSPLHF. CDR3 coding DNA: TGTGCTTCTACTGGGTTTGGTAATTCACCCCTCCACTTT.

This chain links TRBV2 with TRBJ2-1; D is perhaps TRBD1 or TRBD2 (6 bases each). Between the trimmed V and J ends, which lost 2 bases and 4 bases, there was a span of 12 bases. The CDR3 runs to 15 residues. From germline, CDR1 is SNHLY and CDR2 FYNNEI. The CDR3 here is CASSEWGAFYNEQFF. CDR3 bases: TGTGCCAGCAGTGAATGGGGGGCATTTTACAATGAGCAGTTCTTC.

V usage is TRBV5-8 and J usage is TRBJ2-2; tentatively, D is TRBD2 (5 bases). V lost 1 base to trimming and J lost 2 bases, with 9 bases between them. CDR3 length: 15 amino acids. The germline V gene has CDR1 SGHTS and CDR2 YDEGEE. The CDR3 loop is CASSLQRINTGELFF. CDR3 DNA sequence: TGTGCCAGCAGCTTGCAGCGGATTAACACCGGGGAGCTGTTTTTT.

This chain joins TRBV7-8 and TRBJ1-2; D uncertain. V dropped 1 base and J dropped 5 bases, with 5 bases sitting between them. This CDR3 is built from 12 residues. The V gene's germline CDR1 is SGHVS and CDR2 FQNEAQ. For the CDR3, the DNA is TGTGCCAGCAGCTTAGACGGTTATGGCTACACCTTC. This gives the protein CASSLDGYGYTF. Together with reference TRBV7-8 and TRBJ1-2, the CDR3 gives the full variable domain: GAGVSQSPRYKVAKRGQDVALRCDPISGHVSLFWYQQALGQGPEFLTYFQNEAQLDKSGLPSDRFFAERPEGSVSTLKIQRTQQEDSAVYLCASSLDGYGYTFGSGTRLTVV.

The chain joins TRBV4-3 to TRBJ1-6; possibly TRBD1 for D (6 bases). CDR1 LGHNA and CDR2 YSLEER come from the germline V gene. The CDR3 loop spans 16 amino acids. Deletions cut 0 bases from V and 8 bases from J, with 14 bases between. The CDR3 DNA reads TGCGCCAGCAGCCAAGATGAGGGTCAGGGGCATTCACCCCTCCACTTT. Amino acid sequence: CASSQDEGQGHSPLHF.

The chain joins TRBV6-6 to TRBJ2-7; weak D call: TRBD2 (6 bases). This CDR3 has 13 amino acids. CDR1 and CDR2 (germline): MNHNY, SVGAGI (reference sequence). Trimming shortened V by 3 bases and J by 1 base, and 7 bases separated the two germline ends. The CDR3 DNA is TGTGCCAGCAGTTATGGGGGGTCCTACGAGCAGTACTTC. Encoded protein: CASSYGGSYEQYF.

The chain couples TRBV11-2 to TRBJ2-5, with 8 nucleotides matching TRBD2. There are 14 residues in the CDR3. Per the germline V gene, CDR1 is SGHAT and CDR2 is FQNNGV. V shed 8 bases, J shed 4 bases, and the junction held 9 bases outside the gene matches. The CDR3 nucleotides are TGTGCCAGCTCCCGGGGGGGGATCCGAGAGACCCAGTACTTC. This sequence encodes CASSRGGIRETQYF.

The chain employs TRBV7-2 and TRBJ1-6; D is possibly TRBD1 (6 bases). Germline-derived CDR1 and CDR2 are SGHTA and FQGNSA. V lost 5 bases and J lost 0, with 14 bases in between. The CDR3 is 17 residues long. In DNA form, the CDR3 reads TGTGCCAGCAGCCCGAGAGGGGGAGGCTCCTATAATTCACCCCTCCACTTT. This translates into CASSPRGGGSYNSPLHF.